This TCR beta chain emerged from a study of OX40 agonist ivuxolimab in advanced cancers. At the level of the study: The patients received ivuxolimab by intravenous route every 2 weeks at 0.01 to 10 mg/kg. Overall study findings and caveats: Among the lowest peripheral clonal expansion occurred in 0.1-3.0 mg/kg partial responders. Both blood CD4+ and CD8+ T cells showed clonal growth by week 6 at 0.1 to 3.0 mg/kg. The average count of expanded clones was higher among CD8+ T cells than among CD4+.

A single count supports this clone. No antigen is known for it. The germline V gene has CDR1 SQVTM and CDR2 ANQGSEA. Deletions cut 5 bases from V and 6 bases from J, with 10 bases between. The CDR3 spans 11 residues. Only in-frame clones appear in the TCRdb table, and some are missing; sequencing was by immunoSEQ multiplex PCR. Of tens of thousands of clones in the sample, about 92% were seen once. V gene TRBV29-1 combines with J gene TRBJ1-2; D gene ambiguous. The specimen comprised CD4+ or CD8+ T cells sorted from blood, sampled in a trial of the OX40 agonist ivuxolimab. The source of this sequence is an adult with an advanced solid tumor such as melanoma, head and neck, liver or kidney cancer. CDR3 amino acids: CSVPAKDGYTF. The CDR3 DNA reads as TGCAGCGTTCCGGCCAAGGATGGCTACACCTTC.